These 14 T cell receptor beta chains share one sample of origin, sequenced in a study of OX40 agonist ivuxolimab in advanced cancers. Clones were sequenced by immunoSEQ multiplex PCR, and TCRdb holds only the in-frame ones, with some missing. The data hold 50,000 to 70,000 clones, with around 85% observed a single time. The specimen was CD4+ or CD8+ T cells sorted from blood, collected in a trial of the OX40 agonist ivuxolimab. These receptors all stem from an adult with an advanced solid tumor such as melanoma, head and neck, liver or kidney cancer.

This rearrangement joins TRBV5-1 to TRBJ1-1, with D possibly matching TRBD1 (5 bases). Trimming removed 0 bases at V and 6 bases at J, with 15 bases between. Germline CDR1 and CDR2: SGHRS and YFSETQ. The CDR3 runs to 15 residues. The CDR3 is CASSLGIGGSPEAFF. CDR3 coding DNA: TGCGCCAGCAGCTTGGGTATCGGGGGTAGCCCTGAAGCTTTCTTT.

This sequence joins TRBV6-1 and TRBJ2-3; D is ambiguous. The CDR3 spans 14 residues. V lost 1 base to trimming and J lost 2 bases, with 7 bases between them. Germline V gene data show CDR1 as MNHNS and CDR2 as SASEGT. DNA for the CDR3: TGTGCCAGCAGTGAAGTGGCCTACACAGATACGCAGTATTTT. Translated: CASSEVAYTDTQYF.

The CDR3 DNA follows: TGTGCCAGCAGCTTAGGACAGAGCTCTGGAAACACCATATATTTT. As protein: CASSLGQSSGNTIYF. The V call is TRBV7-9, the J call TRBJ1-3, with a possible D match to TRBD1 (5 bases). Germline V gene lookup returns CDR1 SEHNR and CDR2 FQNEAQ (reference sequence). The CDR3 totals 15 residues. The V end lost 1 base, the J end lost 0 bases, and 7 bases lay between the germline ends.

This clone was seen a handful of times. DNA of the CDR3: TGTGCCAGTTGCTGGGGGGACAATGAGCAGTTCTTC. Its protein product is CASCWGDNEQFF. The chain carries TRBV19 and TRBJ2-1; TRBD2 might be the D (6 bases). The CDR3 has 12 residues. Trimming took off 8 bases at V and 5 bases at J, with 10 bases between the two ends. Germline assignment: CDR1 LNHDA and CDR2 SQIVND (reference sequence).

V is TRBV27 and J is TRBJ2-5, with TRBD1 identical over 9 bases. V dropped 1 base and J dropped 9; count of bases not matched to a gene: 9. CDR3 length: 15 residues. Germline V CDR1 and CDR2: MNHEY, SMNVEV (reference sequence). The DNA for the CDR3 is TGTGCCAGCAGTTTATTTACAGGGGGCTCAGGGGCCCAGTACTTC. Its translation: CASSLFTGGSGAQYF.

The chain carries TRBV5-1 and TRBJ1-3; D is perhaps TRBD1 (6 bases). The J call could be wrong; TRBJ2-2 is a better fit for the DNA end. Per germline, CDR1 SGHRS and CDR2 YFSETQ. The CDR3 length is 14 residues. The CDR3: CASNFEGGSGELFF. The CDR3 DNA reads TGCGCCAGCAATTTCGAAGGGGGTTCCGGGGAGCTGTTTTTT.

This chain joins TRBV6-1 and TRBJ2-7; 12 nucleotides agree with TRBD1. J was trimmed by 2 bases and V by 4 bases; bases with no gene match: 3. The CDR3 has 15 amino acids. Germline-derived CDR1 and CDR2 are MNHNS and SASEGT. CDR3 sequence reads: CASSGDRGRAYEQYF. The CDR3 DNA is TGTGCCAGCAGTGGGGACAGGGGGCGAGCCTACGAGCAGTACTTC.

V and J are TRBV7-9 and TRBJ2-5; D might be TRBD1 (6 bases). The CDR3 length is 15 residues. Trimming cost V 5 bases and J 0 bases, with 13 bases left between them. Germline-derived CDR1 and CDR2 are SEHNR and FQNEAQ (reference sequence). CDR3 amino acids: CASSPRDTYQETQYF. For the CDR3, the DNA is TGTGCCAGCAGCCCCCGGGACACATACCAAGAGACCCAGTACTTC.

The V call is TRBV5-8, the J call TRBJ2-1, with 10 bases that match TRBD2. Unmatched junction bases numbered 6, after V lost 4 bases and J lost 5 bases. Per the germline V gene, CDR1 is SGHTS and CDR2 is YDEGEE. The CDR3 runs 15 residues. CDR3 region: CASSMLAGVNNEQFF. Here the CDR3 DNA reads TGTGCCAGCAGCATGCTAGCGGGGGTGAACAATGAGCAGTTCTTC.

The rearrangement joins TRBV7-3 to TRBJ2-3; 7 positions match TRBD2. CDR3 length: 16 residues. Trimming cost V 2 bases and J 2 bases; bases outside gene matches: 7. Looked up from germline, CDR1 is SGHTA and CDR2 is FQGTGA. The CDR3, as DNA: TGTGCCAGCAGCTTAGCTAGCGGAGGGATCACAGATACGCAGTATTTT. It specifies CASSLASGGITDTQYF.

J is TRBJ1-1 and V is TRBV6-5; TRBD1 is a possible D gene (6 bases). This CDR3 comprises 14 residues. Per germline, CDR1 MNHEY and CDR2 SVGAGI. V dropped 6 bases and J dropped 6 bases, with 17 bases sitting between them. The DNA for the CDR3 is TGTGCCAGCAGCCTCAGACAGGCGTCTTCTGAAGCTTTCTTT. Protein product: CASSLRQASSEAFF.

This chain links TRBV6-1 with TRBJ2-1, with D possibly called TRBD1 or TRBD2 (5 bases each). With 3 bases removed from V and 4 bases from J, the gap between germline ends came to 13 bases. The CDR3 covers 15 residues. Germline-derived CDR1 and CDR2 are MNHNS and SASEGT. Written as DNA, the CDR3 is TGTGCCAGCAGTGAGGGAAAGGGACGGTACAATGAGCAGTTCTTC. The encoded protein is CASSEGKGRYNEQFF.

The chain links TRBV6-6 to TRBJ1-6; a weak D match, TRBD1 (6 bases). Trimming left V 2 bases short and J 10 bases short, with 12 bases between. CDR3 length: 14 amino acids. CDR1 and CDR2 from the germline V gene are MNHNY and SVGAGI (reference sequence). The chain's CDR3 is CASSYRQGRSPLHF. CDR3 coding DNA: TGTGCCAGCAGTTACAGGCAGGGGAGATCACCCCTCCACTTT.

The gene calls are TRBV6-5 and TRBJ1-5, with unresolved D. V lost 0 bases and J lost 0, with 6 bases in between. The CDR3 is made up of 15 amino acids. Per the germline V gene, CDR1 is MNHEY and CDR2 is SVGAGI. CDR3 sequence reads: CASSYSEDSNQPQHF. DNA for the CDR3: TGTGCCAGCAGTTACTCTGAAGATAGCAATCAGCCCCAGCATTTT.